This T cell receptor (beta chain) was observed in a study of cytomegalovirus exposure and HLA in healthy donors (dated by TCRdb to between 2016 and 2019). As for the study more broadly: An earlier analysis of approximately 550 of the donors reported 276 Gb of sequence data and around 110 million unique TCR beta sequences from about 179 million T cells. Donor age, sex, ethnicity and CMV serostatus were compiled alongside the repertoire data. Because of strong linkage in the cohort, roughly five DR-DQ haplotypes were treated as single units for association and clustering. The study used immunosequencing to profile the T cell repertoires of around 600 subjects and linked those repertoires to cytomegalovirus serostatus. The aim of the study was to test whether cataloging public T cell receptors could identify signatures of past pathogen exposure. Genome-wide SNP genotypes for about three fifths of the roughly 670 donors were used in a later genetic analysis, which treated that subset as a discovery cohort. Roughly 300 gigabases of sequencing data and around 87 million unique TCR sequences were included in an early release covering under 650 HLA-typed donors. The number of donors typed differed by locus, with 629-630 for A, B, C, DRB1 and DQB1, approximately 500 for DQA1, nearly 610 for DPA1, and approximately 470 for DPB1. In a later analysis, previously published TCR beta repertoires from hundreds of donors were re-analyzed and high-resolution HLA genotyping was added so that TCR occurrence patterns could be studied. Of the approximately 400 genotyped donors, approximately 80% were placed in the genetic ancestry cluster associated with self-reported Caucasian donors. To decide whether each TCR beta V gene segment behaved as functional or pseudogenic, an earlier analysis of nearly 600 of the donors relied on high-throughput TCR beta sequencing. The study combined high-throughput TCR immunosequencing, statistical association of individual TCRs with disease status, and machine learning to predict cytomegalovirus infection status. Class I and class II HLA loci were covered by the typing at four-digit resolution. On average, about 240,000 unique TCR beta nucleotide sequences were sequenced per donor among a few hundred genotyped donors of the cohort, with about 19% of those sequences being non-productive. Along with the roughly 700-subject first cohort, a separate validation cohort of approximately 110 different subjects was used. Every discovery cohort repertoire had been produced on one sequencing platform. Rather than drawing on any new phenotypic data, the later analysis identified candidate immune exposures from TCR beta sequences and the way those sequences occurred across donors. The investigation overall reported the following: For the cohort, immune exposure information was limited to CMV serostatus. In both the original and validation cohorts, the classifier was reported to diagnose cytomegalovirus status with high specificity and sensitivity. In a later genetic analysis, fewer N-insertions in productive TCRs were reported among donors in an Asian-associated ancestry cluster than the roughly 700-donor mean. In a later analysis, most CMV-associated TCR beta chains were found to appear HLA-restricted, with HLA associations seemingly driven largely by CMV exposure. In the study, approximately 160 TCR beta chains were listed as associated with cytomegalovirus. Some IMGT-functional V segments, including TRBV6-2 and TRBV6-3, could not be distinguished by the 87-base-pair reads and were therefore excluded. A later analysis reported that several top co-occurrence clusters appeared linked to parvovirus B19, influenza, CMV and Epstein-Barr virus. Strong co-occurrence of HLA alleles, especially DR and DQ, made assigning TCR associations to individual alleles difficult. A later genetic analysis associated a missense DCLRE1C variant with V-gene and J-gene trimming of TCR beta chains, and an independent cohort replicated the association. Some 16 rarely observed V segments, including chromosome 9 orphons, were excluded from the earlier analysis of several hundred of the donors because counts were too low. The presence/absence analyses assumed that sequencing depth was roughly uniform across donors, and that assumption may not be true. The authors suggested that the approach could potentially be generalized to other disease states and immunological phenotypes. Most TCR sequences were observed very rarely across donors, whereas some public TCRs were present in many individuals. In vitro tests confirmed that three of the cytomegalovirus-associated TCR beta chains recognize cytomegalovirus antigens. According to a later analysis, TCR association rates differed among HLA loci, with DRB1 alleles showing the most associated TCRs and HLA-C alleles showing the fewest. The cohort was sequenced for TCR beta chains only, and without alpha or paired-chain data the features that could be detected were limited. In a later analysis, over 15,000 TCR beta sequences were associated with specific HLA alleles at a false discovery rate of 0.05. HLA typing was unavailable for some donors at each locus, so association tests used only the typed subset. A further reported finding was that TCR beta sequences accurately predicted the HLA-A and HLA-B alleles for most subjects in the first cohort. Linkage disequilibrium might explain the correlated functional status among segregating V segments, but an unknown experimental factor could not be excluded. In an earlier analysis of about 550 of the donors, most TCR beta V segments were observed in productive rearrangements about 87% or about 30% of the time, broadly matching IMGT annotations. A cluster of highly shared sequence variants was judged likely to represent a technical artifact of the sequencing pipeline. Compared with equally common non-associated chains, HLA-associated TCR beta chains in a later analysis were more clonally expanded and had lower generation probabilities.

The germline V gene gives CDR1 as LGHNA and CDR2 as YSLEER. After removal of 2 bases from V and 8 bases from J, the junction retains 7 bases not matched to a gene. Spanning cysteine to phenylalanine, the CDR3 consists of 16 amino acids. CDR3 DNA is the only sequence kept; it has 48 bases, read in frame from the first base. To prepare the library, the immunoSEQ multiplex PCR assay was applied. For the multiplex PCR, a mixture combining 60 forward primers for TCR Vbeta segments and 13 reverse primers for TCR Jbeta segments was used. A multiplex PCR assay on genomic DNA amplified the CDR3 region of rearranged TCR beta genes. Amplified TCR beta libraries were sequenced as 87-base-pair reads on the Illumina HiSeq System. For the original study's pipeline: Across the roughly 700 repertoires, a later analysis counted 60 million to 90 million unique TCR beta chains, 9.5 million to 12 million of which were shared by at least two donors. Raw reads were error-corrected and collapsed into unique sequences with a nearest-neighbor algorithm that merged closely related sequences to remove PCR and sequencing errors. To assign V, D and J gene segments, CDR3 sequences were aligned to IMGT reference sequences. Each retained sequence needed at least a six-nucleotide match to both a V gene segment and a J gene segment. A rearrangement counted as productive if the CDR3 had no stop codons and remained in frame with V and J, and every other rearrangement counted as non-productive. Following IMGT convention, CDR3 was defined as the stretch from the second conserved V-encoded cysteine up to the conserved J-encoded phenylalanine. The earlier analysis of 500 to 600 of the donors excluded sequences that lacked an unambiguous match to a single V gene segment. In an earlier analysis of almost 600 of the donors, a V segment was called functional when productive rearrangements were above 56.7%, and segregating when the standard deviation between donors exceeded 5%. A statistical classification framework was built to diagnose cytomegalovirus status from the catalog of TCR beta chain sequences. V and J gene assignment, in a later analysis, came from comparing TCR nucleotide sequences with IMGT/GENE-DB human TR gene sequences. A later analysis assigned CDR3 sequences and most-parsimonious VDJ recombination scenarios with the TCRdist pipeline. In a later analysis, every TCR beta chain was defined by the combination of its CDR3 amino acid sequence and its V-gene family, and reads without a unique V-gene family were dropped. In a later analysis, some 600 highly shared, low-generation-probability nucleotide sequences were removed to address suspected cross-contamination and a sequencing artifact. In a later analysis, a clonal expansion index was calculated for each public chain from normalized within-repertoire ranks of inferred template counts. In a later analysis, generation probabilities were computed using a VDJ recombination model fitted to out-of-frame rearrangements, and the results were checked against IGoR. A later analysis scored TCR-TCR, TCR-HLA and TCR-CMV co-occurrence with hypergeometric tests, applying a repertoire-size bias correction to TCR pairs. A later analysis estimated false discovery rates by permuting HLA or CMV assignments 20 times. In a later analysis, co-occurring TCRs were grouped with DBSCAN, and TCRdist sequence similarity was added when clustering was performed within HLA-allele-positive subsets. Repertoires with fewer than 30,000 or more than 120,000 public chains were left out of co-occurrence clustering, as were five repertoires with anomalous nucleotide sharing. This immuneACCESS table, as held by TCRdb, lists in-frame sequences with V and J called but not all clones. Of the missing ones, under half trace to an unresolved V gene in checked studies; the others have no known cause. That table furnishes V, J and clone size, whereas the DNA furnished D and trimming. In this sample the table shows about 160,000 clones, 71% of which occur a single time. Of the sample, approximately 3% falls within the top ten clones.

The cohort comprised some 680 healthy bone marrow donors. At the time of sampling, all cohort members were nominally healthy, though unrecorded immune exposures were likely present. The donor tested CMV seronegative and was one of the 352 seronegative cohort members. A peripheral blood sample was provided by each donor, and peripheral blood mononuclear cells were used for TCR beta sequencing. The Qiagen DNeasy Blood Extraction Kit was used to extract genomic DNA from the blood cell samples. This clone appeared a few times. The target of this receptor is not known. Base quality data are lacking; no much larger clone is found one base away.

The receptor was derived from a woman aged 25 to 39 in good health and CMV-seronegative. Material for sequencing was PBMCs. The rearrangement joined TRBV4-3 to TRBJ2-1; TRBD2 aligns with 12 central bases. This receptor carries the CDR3 CASSQLTSGRVDEQFF. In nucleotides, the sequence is TGCGCCAGCAGCCAACTGACTAGCGGGAGAGTAGATGAGCAGTTCTTC.